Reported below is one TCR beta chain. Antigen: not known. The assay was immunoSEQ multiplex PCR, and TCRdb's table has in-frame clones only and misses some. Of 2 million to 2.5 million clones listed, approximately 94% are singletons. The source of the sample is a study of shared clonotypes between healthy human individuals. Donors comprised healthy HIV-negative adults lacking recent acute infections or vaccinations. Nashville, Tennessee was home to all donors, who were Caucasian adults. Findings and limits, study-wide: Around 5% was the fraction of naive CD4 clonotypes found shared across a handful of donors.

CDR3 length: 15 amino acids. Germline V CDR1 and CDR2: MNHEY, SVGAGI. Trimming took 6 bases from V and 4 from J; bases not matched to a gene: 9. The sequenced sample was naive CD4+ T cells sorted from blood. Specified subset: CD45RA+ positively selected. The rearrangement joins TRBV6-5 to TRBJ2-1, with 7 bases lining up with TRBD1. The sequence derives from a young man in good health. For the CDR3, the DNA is TGTGCCAGCAGGTCGGGGACAGCGCATTACAATGAGCAGTTCTTC. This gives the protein CASRSGTAHYNEQFF.